One T cell receptor beta chain is described in this entry. As yet, its antigen is unknown. Produced via immunoSEQ multiplex PCR; TCRdb's table is partial and in-frame only. The profile shows 90,000 to 150,000 clones, more than 70% of them singletons. The data stem from a study of cytomegalovirus exposure and HLA in healthy donors. Study-wide results and caveats: It was reportedly the case that the classifier diagnosed cytomegalovirus status with high specificity and sensitivity.

The CDR3 covers 14 residues. The germline CDR1 and CDR2 sequences are LNHDA and SQIVND (reference sequence). The V gene lost 7 bases and the J gene lost 0 bases, with 12 bases spanning the gap. The chain has TRBV19 and TRBJ1-2; D remains ambiguous. Sequenced material: PBMCs. This receptor was taken from a young woman in good health and CMV-seronegative. The CDR3 here is CASNPAAANYGYTF. The CDR3 coding sequence is TGTGCCAGTAACCCCGCCGCAGCTAACTATGGCTACACCTTC.